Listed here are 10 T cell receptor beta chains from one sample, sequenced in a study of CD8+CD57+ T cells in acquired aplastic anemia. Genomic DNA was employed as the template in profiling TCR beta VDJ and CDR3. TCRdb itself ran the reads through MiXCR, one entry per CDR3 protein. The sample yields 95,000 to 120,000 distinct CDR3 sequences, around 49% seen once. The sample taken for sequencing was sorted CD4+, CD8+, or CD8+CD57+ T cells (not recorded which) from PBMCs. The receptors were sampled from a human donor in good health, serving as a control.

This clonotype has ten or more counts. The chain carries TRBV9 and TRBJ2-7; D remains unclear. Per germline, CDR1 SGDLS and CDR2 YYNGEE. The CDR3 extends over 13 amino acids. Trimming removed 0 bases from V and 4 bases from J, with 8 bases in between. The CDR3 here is CASSVGVEYEQYF. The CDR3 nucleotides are TGTGCCAGCAGCGTAGGGGTAGAATACGAGCAGTACTTC.

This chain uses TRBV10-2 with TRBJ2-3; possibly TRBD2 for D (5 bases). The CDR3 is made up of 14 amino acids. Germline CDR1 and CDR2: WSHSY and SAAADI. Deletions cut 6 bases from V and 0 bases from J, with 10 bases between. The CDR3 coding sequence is TGCGCCAGCAGATCAGCGGAGAGCACAGATACGCAGTATTTT. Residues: CASRSAESTDTQYF.

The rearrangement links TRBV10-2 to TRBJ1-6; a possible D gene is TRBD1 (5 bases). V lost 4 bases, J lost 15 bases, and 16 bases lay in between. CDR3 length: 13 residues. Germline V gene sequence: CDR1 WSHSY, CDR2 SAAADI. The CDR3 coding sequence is TGCGCCAGCAGTGGGGTTCGGGACGCAGACCTCCACTTT. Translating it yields CASSGVRDADLHF.

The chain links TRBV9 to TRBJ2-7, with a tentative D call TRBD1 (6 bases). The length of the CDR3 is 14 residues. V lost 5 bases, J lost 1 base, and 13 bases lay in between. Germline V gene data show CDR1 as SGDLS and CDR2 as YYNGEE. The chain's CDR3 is CASSLGDISYEQYF. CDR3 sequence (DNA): TGTGCCAGCAGTTTGGGGGACATATCCTACGAGCAGTACTTC.

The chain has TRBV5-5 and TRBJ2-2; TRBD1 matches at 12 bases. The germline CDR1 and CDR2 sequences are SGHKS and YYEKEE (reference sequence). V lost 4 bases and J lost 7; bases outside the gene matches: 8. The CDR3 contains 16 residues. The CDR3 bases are TGTGCCAGCAGCAAGAGCGGGACAGGGGGCCACGGGGAGCTGTTTTTT. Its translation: CASSKSGTGGHGELFF.

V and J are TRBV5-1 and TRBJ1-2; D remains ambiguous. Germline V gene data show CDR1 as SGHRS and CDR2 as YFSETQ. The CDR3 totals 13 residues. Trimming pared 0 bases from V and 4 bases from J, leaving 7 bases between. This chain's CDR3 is CASSLDGRYGYTF. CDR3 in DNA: TGCGCCAGCAGCTTGGACGGCCGCTATGGCTACACCTTC.

The CDR3 bases are TGCGCCAGCGGAGGCCCGGCAAACGCCAATCAGCCCCAGCATTTT. This gives the protein CASGGPANANQPQHF. The V and J genes are TRBV10-2 and TRBJ1-5; no reliable D call. The CDR3 has 15 residues. Trimming shortened V by 8 bases and J by 3 bases, and 17 bases separated the two germline ends. Germline V lookup: CDR1 WSHSY, CDR2 SAAADI.

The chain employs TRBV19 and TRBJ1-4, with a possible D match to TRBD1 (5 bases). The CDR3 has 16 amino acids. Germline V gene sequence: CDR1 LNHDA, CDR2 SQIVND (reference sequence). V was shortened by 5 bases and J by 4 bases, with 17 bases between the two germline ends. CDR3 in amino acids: CASSPTEGEGNEKLFF. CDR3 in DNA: TGTGCCAGTAGTCCGACAGAGGGCGAGGGTAATGAAAAACTGTTTTTT.

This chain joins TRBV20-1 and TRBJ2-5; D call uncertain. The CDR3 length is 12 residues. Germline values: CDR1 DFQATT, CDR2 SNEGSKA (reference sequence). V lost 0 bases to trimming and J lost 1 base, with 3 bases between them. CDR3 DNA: TGCAGTGCTAGAGAGGTCCAAGAGACCCAGTACTTC. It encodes CSAREVQETQYF.

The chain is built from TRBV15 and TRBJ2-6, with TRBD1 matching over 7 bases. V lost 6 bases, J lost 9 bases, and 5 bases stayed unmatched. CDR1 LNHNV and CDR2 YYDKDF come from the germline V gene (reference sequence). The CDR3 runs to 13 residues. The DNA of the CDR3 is TGTGCCACCAGTATAGACAGGGACAACGTCCTGACTTTC. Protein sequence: CATSIDRDNVLTF.